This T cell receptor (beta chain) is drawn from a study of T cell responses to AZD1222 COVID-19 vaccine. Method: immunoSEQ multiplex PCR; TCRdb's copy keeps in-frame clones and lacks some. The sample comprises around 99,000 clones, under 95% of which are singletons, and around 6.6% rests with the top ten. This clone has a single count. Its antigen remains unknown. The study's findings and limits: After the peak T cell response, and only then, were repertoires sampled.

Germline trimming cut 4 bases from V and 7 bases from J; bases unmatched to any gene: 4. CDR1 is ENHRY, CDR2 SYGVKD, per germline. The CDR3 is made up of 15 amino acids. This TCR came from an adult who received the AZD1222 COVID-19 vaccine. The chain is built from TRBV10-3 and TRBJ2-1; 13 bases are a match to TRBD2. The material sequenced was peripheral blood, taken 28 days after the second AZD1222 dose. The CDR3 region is CAISAPGLAGNEQFF. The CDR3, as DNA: TGTGCCATCAGTGCTCCGGGACTAGCGGGGAATGAGCAGTTCTTC.